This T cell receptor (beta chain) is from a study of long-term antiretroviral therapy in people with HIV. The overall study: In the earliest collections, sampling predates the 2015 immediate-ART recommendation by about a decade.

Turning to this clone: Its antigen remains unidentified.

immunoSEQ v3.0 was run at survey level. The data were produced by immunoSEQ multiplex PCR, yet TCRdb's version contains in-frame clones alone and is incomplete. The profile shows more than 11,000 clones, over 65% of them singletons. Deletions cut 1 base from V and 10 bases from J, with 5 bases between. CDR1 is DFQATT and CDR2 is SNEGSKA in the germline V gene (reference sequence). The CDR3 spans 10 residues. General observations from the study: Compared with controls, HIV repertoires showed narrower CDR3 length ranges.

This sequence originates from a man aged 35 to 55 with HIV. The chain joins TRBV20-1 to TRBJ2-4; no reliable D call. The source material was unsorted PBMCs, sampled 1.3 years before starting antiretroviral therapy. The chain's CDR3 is CSARAGIQYF. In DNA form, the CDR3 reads TGCAGTGCTAGAGCAGGAATTCAGTACTTC.